The rows below give T cell receptor beta chains drawn from one sample of a study of beta chain features in type 1 diabetes. The assay was immunoSEQ multiplex PCR, and TCRdb's table has in-frame clones only and misses some. Seen here are under 200,000 clones, about 8.1% observed once, and the top ten hold 0.55% to 0.65%. Sequenced input: central memory CD4+ T cells from blood. These receptors all stem from a man between 18 and 29 years old in good health. CDR3s include the opening cysteine and the closing phenylalanine or tryptophan. The D gene is left open where the match is weak. Size is omitted from some rows. Given values are once, few, many or a class for expanded clones.

d_call j_call v_call clone_size cdr3_nt cdr3_aa
TRBD2 TRBJ2-7 TRBV11-2 - TGTGCCAGCAGCTTAGCTAGCGGGACCTACGAGCAGTACTTC CASSLASGTYEQYF
TRBD1 TRBJ2-7 TRBV4-2 few TGTGCCAGCAGCCTTAGACAGGGTACGGGCTCCTACGAGCAGTACTTC CASSLRQGTGSYEQYF
TRBD2 TRBJ2-1 TRBV27 few TGTGCCAGCCACACTAGCGGGAGCAATGAGCAGTTCTTC CASHTSGSNEQFF
TRBD1 TRBJ2-7 TRBV28 few TGTGCCACCCACAGGGGTGGTGGCTCCTACGAGCAGTACTTC CATHRGGGSYEQYF
- TRBJ1-4 TRBV4-1 few TGCGCCAGCAGAAGGACTGGCCCGGGCGAAAAACTGTTTTTT CASRRTGPGEKLFF
TRBD2 TRBJ2-1 TRBV6-5 few TGTGCCAGCAGACCAGCGGGAAATCTGGGCAGTGAGCAGTTCTTC CASRPAGNLGSEQFF
TRBD1 TRBJ2-5 TRBV5-4 - TGTGCCAGCAGCGGAGGACAGGGGCTGTGGACTAGTGGGGAGACCCAGTACTTC CASSGGQGLWTSGETQYF
- TRBJ1-2 TRBV7-2 - TGTGCCAGCAGCTTAGGCGGAGCTAACTATGGCTACACCTTC CASSLGGANYGYTF
TRBD1 TRBJ2-3 TRBV4-1 - TGCGCCAGCAGCCGGACAGGGGATCCAGATACGCAGTATTTT CASSRTGDPDTQYF
TRBD1 TRBJ1-2 TRBV6-5 few TGTGCCAGCAGCTGGGACAGGGGGAATGGCTACACCTTC CASSWDRGNGYTF
- TRBJ2-2 TRBV18 - TGTGCCAGCTCACCACAAAGTGTCGGGGGAACCGGGGAGCTGTTTTTT CASSPQSVGGTGELFF
- TRBJ2-7 TRBV5-1 - TGCGCCAGCAGCAAACAGGGCTACGAGCAGTACTTC CASSKQGYEQYF
- TRBJ2-7 TRBV4-2 - TGTGCCAGCAGCCCAGGGCCAAGAAGCTCCTACGAGCAGTACTTC CASSPGPRSSYEQYF
- TRBJ1-1 TRBV6-4 few TGTGCCAGCAGTGACGGTCGGGGGAACACTGAAGCTTTCTTT CASSDGRGNTEAFF
- TRBJ1-1 TRBV29-1 - TGCAGCGTTGGGGGGGGCGCATCTGAAGCTTTCTTT CSVGGGASEAFF
- TRBJ1-6 TRBV5-6 - TGTGCCAGCAGCCCGGGAGGGTCCTATAATTCACCCCTCCACTTT CASSPGGSYNSPLHF
TRBD1 TRBJ1-4 TRBV5-6 many TGTGCCAGCAGCTTCGGGACAGGGGGTAATGAAAAACTGTTTTTT CASSFGTGGNEKLFF
- TRBJ1-2 TRBV11-2 - TGTGCCAGCAGCCAAGCGGGGAGATATGGCTACACCTTC CASSQAGRYGYTF
- TRBJ2-5 TRBV11-1 - TGTGCCAGCAGCCCGGCGGGGACTCTGTACCAAGAGACCCAGTACTTC CASSPAGTLYQETQYF
TRBD1 TRBJ1-2 TRBV7-2 - TGTGCCAGCAGCTTCAGACAGGGGGAGAGGGGCTACACCTTC CASSFRQGERGYTF
TRBD2 TRBJ2-2 TRBV25-1 many TGTGCCAGCAGTGCGCTAGCGGGGTACACCGGGGAGCTGTTTTTT CASSALAGYTGELFF
- TRBJ2-7 TRBV6-1 - TGTGCCAGCAGACTGAGCTACGGAGGGTTCGAGCAGTACTTC CASRLSYGGFEQYF
- TRBJ2-3 TRBV7-3 few TGTGCCAGCAGCTTAAGTACTTACACAGATACGCAGTATTTT CASSLSTYTDTQYF
- TRBJ2-1 TRBV6-1 - TGTGCCAGCAGCCTTCCAGGGGATGAGCAGTTCTTC CASSLPGDEQFF